This TCR beta chain was captured in a study of T cell repertoires in cytomegalovirus infection. On the study more broadly: Based on public TCR beta signatures, there were indications of CMV infection and of a matching HLA type.

Using its own MiXCR run on the reads, TCRdb lists one record per CDR3 protein. Found here are just under 550,000 distinct CDR3 sequences, approximately 25% of them singletons; the top ten hold about 13%. V dropped 5 bases and J dropped 10; count of bases not matched to a gene: 16. Per germline, CDR1 SGHVS and CDR2 FQNEAQ. This CDR3 is 15 amino acids long. Findings of the study overall: Clonotype analysis showed dominance of the ex vivo response by HLA-C-restricted CMV-specific TCR beta clonotypes. Identification of carriers of CMV plus the relevant HLA was performed using cumulative public TCR beta family frequency.

On this clonotype: Its antigen is undetermined.

This clonotype was obtained from a human donor in good health (CMV status not recorded). Some clones in this sample may be carry-over from other donors' samples. Sequencing used PBMCs. The genes are TRBV7-8 and TRBJ1-2, with 7 bases fitting TRBD1. CDR3 nucleotides: TGTGCCAGCAGCACGCGAAGGGGGCAGGGGGGAATCTACACCTTC. This codes for CASSTRRGQGGIYTF.